Below, 29 T cell receptor beta chains from the same sample are listed, as sequenced in a study of blood T cell repertoires in COVID-19. Clones were read by immunoSEQ multiplex PCR, and TCRdb kept only the in-frame ones, dropping some. Among some 150,000 clones listed, 88% were seen once. Sample: peripheral blood. The receptors were gathered from a man aged 50-60 years with active or convalescent COVID-19.

V and J are TRBV20-1 and TRBJ1-1; D gene ambiguous. The V end lost 3 bases, the J end lost 0 bases, and 11 bases lay between the germline ends. The germline V gene has CDR1 DFQATT and CDR2 SNEGSKA (reference sequence). The CDR3 is 14 residues long. CDR3 sequence: CSASPAQMNTEAFF. CDR3 sequence (DNA): TGCAGTGCTAGTCCCGCCCAGATGAACACTGAAGCTTTCTTT.

This clone was seen only a few times. V gene TRBV20-1 combines with J gene TRBJ1-5, with TRBD1 matching 7 bases. The CDR3 is 12 residues long. Per germline, CDR1 DFQATT and CDR2 SNEGSKA (reference sequence). V dropped 3 bases and J dropped 11; count of bases not matched to a gene: 7. The CDR3 reads CSASSPQGAQHF. Written as DNA, the CDR3 is TGCAGTGCTAGTTCTCCCCAGGGGGCCCAGCATTTT.

Remarks on this clone: One end of the junction is discordant with germline, which a read error may explain. This chain joins TRBV13 and TRBJ1-2; 7 nucleotides line up with TRBD1. The CDR3 loop spans 13 amino acids. Germline CDR1 is PRHDT and CDR2 is FYEKMQ (reference sequence). The CDR3 spells CASSLGGNYGYTF. For the CDR3, the DNA is TGTGCCAGCAGCCTAGGGGGCAACTATGGCTACACCTTC.

The J gene is TRBJ2-1, the V gene TRBV19; 7 nucleotides line up with TRBD2. This CDR3 has 15 amino acids. V lost 2 bases and J lost 3; bases outside the gene matches: 4. Germline loops: CDR1 LNHDA, CDR2 SQIVND (reference sequence). In nucleotides, the CDR3 is TGTGCCAGTAGTATATGGCTAGCGGACTACAATGAGCAGTTCTTC. Translating it yields CASSIWLADYNEQFF.

In this sample, this clone is hyperexpanded. The chain links TRBV6-2 or TRBV6-3 to TRBJ2-1; TRBD1 agrees at 7 bases. V was clipped by 5 bases and J by 1 base; unmatched bases: 2. This CDR3 region has 14 residues. Germline V gives CDR1 MNHEY, CDR2 SVGEGT. CDR3 in amino acids: CASSRQGSYNEQFF. The CDR3, as DNA: TGTGCCAGCAGTCGACAGGGATCCTACAATGAGCAGTTCTTC.

As concerns this clone: The sample has other DNA sequences that encode this CDR3 too. The chain links TRBV28 to TRBJ1-2; D is unresolved. CDR1 and CDR2 from the germline V gene are MDHEN and SYDVKM. Trimming took off 1 base at V and 2 bases at J, with 5 bases between the two ends. There are 13 residues in the CDR3. CDR3 sequence: CASSLSRNYGYTF. CDR3 in DNA: TGTGCCAGCAGTTTATCTAGGAACTATGGCTACACCTTC.

The chain carries TRBV7-6 and TRBJ2-2; the match to TRBD2 covers 7 bases. V dropped 5 bases and J dropped 2; count of bases not matched to a gene: 8. Germline V gives CDR1 SGHVS, CDR2 FNYEAQ. The CDR3 runs to 16 residues. CDR3 DNA sequence: TGTGCCAGCAGCGCCCGAGCGGGGATTAACACCGGGGAGCTGTTTTTT. Protein: CASSARAGINTGELFF.

The V call is TRBV5-5, the J call TRBJ1-2; 7 bases fit TRBD1. Germline trimming cut 3 bases from V and 7 bases from J; bases unmatched to any gene: 18. Germline-derived CDR1 and CDR2 are SGHKS and YYEKEE (reference sequence). The CDR3 runs to 17 residues. The CDR3 DNA sequence: TGTGCCAGCAGCTCCAGTGTCTTGACAGGGAGTGGTGCTGGCTACACCTTC. Protein: CASSSSVLTGSGAGYTF. The whole variable domain, remainder taken from reference TRBV5-5 and TRBJ1-2, is DAGVTQSPTHLIKTRGQQVTLRCSPISGHKSVSWYQQVLGQGPQFIFQYYEKEERGRGNFPDRFSARQFPNYSSELNVNALLLGDSALYLCASSSSVLTGSGAGYTFGSGTRLTVV.

In this sample, this clone turned up once. V is TRBV6-1 and J is TRBJ1-3; D is possibly TRBD1 (6 bases). Germline V CDR1 and CDR2: MNHNS, SASEGT. There are 16 residues in the CDR3. V was trimmed by 2 bases and J by 1 base, leaving 12 bases between them. The CDR3 reads CASSERTGNSGNTIYF. The CDR3 DNA reads TGTGCCAGCAGTGAAAGAACAGGGAATTCTGGAAACACCATATATTTT.

The chain uses TRBV7-2 and TRBJ2-1; D is perhaps TRBD1 (6 bases). CDR3 length equals 12 residues. Germline CDR1 reads SGHTA; CDR2 reads FQGNSA. V dropped 10 bases and J dropped 4 bases, with 11 bases sitting between them. CDR3 protein: CATTRGYNEQFF. The CDR3 nucleotides read TGTGCCACCACGAGGGGGTACAATGAGCAGTTCTTC.

This chain joins TRBV19 and TRBJ2-1; 7 nucleotides line up with TRBD2. V dropped 1 base and J dropped 2; count of bases not matched to a gene: 2. The germline CDR1 and CDR2 sequences are LNHDA and SQIVND (reference sequence). The CDR3 consists of 15 residues. This CDR3 is CASSIASGPYNEQFF. CDR3 nucleotides: TGTGCCAGTAGTATAGCTAGCGGCCCCTACAATGAGCAGTTCTTC.

This sequence joins TRBV24-1 and TRBJ2-5; D perhaps matches TRBD1 (6 bases). V lost 4 bases, J lost 3 bases, and 14 bases lay in between. The CDR3 has 15 residues. CDR1 is KGHDR and CDR2 is SFDVKD in the germline V gene. CDR3 loop: CATSEGSGTKETQYF. As DNA, the CDR3 is TGTGCCACCAGTGAAGGGTCCGGGACAAAAGAGACCCAGTACTTC.

The chain recombines TRBV15 with TRBJ2-7; D ambiguous. Germline V gene lookup returns CDR1 LNHNV and CDR2 YYDKDF (reference sequence). The germline V and J ends were trimmed by 3 bases and 1 base, with 4 bases remaining between them. The CDR3 runs 12 residues. Here the CDR3 reads CATSSSSYEQYF. DNA of the CDR3: TGTGCCACCAGCAGTTCGTCCTACGAGCAGTACTTC.

The chain is built from TRBV5-1 and TRBJ2-7; D is unresolved. The V gene lost 0 bases and the J gene lost 3 bases, with 10 bases spanning the gap. The CDR3 consists of 14 residues. The germline V gene has CDR1 SGHRS and CDR2 YFSETQ. This chain's CDR3 is CASSLDPRNYEQYF. The CDR3 DNA reads as TGCGCCAGCAGCTTGGATCCCAGAAACTACGAGCAGTACTTC.

This chain joins TRBV19 and TRBJ2-2; 11 bases are a match to TRBD2. V was clipped by 4 bases and J by 3 bases; unmatched bases: 4. The germline CDR1 and CDR2 sequences are LNHDA and SQIVND (reference sequence). The CDR3 spans 16 residues. CDR3 sequence reads: CASSTPGLADTGELFF. The CDR3 nucleotides are TGTGCCAGTAGTACTCCGGGACTAGCGGACACCGGGGAGCTGTTTTTT.

The CDR3 DNA sequence: TGTGCCAGAAGCCCGAGCCGGGACACGAGCTCTGGGGCCAACGTCCTGACTTTC. Its translation: CARSPSRDTSSGANVLTF. The chain carries TRBV5-3 and TRBJ2-6; D possibly corresponds to TRBD1 (6 bases). TRBV5-3 is an ORF for which the function is uncertain. The CDR3 is made up of 18 amino acids. V gave up 4 bases and J gave up 0 bases, with 17 bases separating them.

This clone has a single count. The chain joins TRBV6-9 to TRBJ1-4; 9 bases agree with TRBD1. Looked up from germline, CDR1 is MNHGY and CDR2 is SVAAGI. With 7 bases clipped from V and 6 bases from J, the junction kept 12 bases outside the gene matches. The length of the CDR3 is 16 residues. Written as DNA, the CDR3 is TGTGCCAGCACCACAACCCGGGACAGGGTGGATGAAAAACTGTTTTTT. It encodes CASTTTRDRVDEKLFF.

V is TRBV11-2 and J is TRBJ2-2; perhaps TRBD2 as D (6 bases). The V end lost 4 bases, the J end lost 5 bases, and 14 bases lay between the germline ends. This CDR3 contains 15 residues. Germline CDR1 reads SGHAT; CDR2 reads FQNNGV. Written as DNA, the CDR3 is TGTGCCAGCAGCTCCCGAACGACTAGAACCGGGGAGCTGTTTTTT. Translated: CASSSRTTRTGELFF.

The chain combines TRBV5-1 with TRBJ2-3, with D possibly matching TRBD2 (5 bases). Germline V CDR1 and CDR2: SGHRS, YFSETQ. The CDR3 spans 15 residues. V lost 5 bases to trimming and J lost 0 bases, with 13 bases between them. In DNA form, the CDR3 reads TGCGCCAGCAGAAGGCTAGCTACTAGCACAGATACGCAGTATTTT. It is translated as CASRRLATSTDTQYF.

This chain uses TRBV9 with TRBJ2-7, with TRBD1 as a possible D gene (5 bases). The V gene lost 3 bases and the J gene lost 2 bases, with 15 bases spanning the gap. This CDR3 contains 15 residues. Germline V gives CDR1 SGDLS, CDR2 YYNGEE. CDR3 bases: TGTGCCAGCAGCGCGCCCGGACAAAACCCCTACGAGCAGTACTTC. It translates to CASSAPGQNPYEQYF.

The chain links TRBV10-3 to TRBJ2-7; unclear D gene. V gave up 0 bases and J gave up 2 bases, with 8 bases separating them. Germline-derived CDR1 and CDR2 are ENHRY and SYGVKD. This CDR3 comprises 14 residues. This CDR3 reads CAISESRQTYEQYF. The CDR3 DNA follows: TGTGCCATCAGTGAGTCGCGGCAGACCTACGAGCAGTACTTC.

The sample holds a few counts of this clone. The chain is built from TRBV27 and TRBJ1-1; perhaps TRBD1 as D (6 bases). The V gene's germline CDR1 is MNHEY and CDR2 SMNVEV (reference sequence). V was trimmed by 5 bases and J by 3 bases, leaving 16 bases between them. CDR3 size: 15 residues. CDR3 in DNA: TGTGCCAGCAGTCCCTTCACAGGGTTCTACACTGAAGCTTTCTTT. Its translation is CASSPFTGFYTEAFF.

This clone came up a few times. This sequence joins TRBV4-2 and TRBJ2-7, with D possibly matching TRBD2 (7 bases). Germline V gene sequence: CDR1 LGHNA, CDR2 YNFKEQ. V was clipped by 2 bases and J by 4 bases, with 18 bases between them. The CDR3 contains 16 residues. In nucleotides, the CDR3 is TGTGCCAGCAGCCAACCAGGGGCGGGAGCCTCATACGAGCAGTACTTC. This translates into CASSQPGAGASYEQYF.

Here the CDR3 reads CASSLARRTGGELFF. DNA for the CDR3: TGTGCCAGCAGCTTAGCGCGGAGGACAGGCGGGGAGCTGTTTTTT. The rearrangement links TRBV7-6 to TRBJ2-2, with TRBD1 matching over 7 bases. V shed 0 bases, J shed 7 bases, and the junction held 5 bases outside the gene matches. The length of the CDR3 is 15 residues. The germline CDR1 and CDR2 sequences are SGHVS and FNYEAQ.

The chain has TRBV29-1 and TRBJ1-5; 9 bases agree with TRBD1. The CDR3 length is 13 residues. Unmatched junction bases numbered 2, after V lost 4 bases and J lost 4 bases. The germline V gene has CDR1 SQVTM and CDR2 ANQGSEA. The DNA of the CDR3 is TGCAGCGTTGGGACAGGGGTAAATCAGCCCCAGCATTTT. Amino acids: CSVGTGVNQPQHF.

The V gene is TRBV3-1 (or the pseudogene TRBV3-2), the J gene TRBJ2-7; tentative D call: TRBD2 (5 bases). Germline CDR1 and CDR2: LGHDT and YNNKEL (reference sequence). This CDR3 has 14 amino acids. The germline V and J ends were trimmed by 4 bases and 1 base, with 11 bases remaining between them. The CDR3, as DNA: TGTGCCAGCAGCCTTCAGCCGGGATCCTACGAGCAGTACTTC. This codes for CASSLQPGSYEQYF.

The chain uses TRBV7-3 and TRBJ2-7; weak D call: TRBD2 (6 bases). Looked up from germline, CDR1 is SGHTA and CDR2 is FQGTGA. The CDR3 sequence is 12 residues long. V was pared by 3 bases and J by 7 bases, with 10 bases between. CDR3 nucleotides: TGTGCCAGCAGCTTGGAGGGCGGGGAGCAGTACTTC. Its protein product is CASSLEGGEQYF.

The rearrangement links TRBV30 to TRBJ2-1; 13 bases are a match to TRBD2. The ends lost 3 bases at V and 1 base at J; junction bases unmatched: 12. The CDR3 spans 19 residues. Germline CDR1 is GTSNPN and CDR2 is SVGIG (reference sequence). The CDR3 nucleotides are TGTGCCTGGAGCCCACTAGCGGGAGGGCCTGGGTGGTCCTACAATGAGCAGTTCTTC. Encoded protein: CAWSPLAGGPGWSYNEQFF.

This clone was found a few times. This chain links TRBV28 with TRBJ1-5, with 7 bases aligning to TRBD1. The germline gives CDR1 MDHEN, CDR2 SYDVKM. The CDR3 has 17 amino acids. Unmatched junction bases numbered 12, after V lost 4 bases and J lost 3 bases. The DNA of the CDR3 is TGTGCCAGCAGTTGGGTTCCAGGGGGAATTTTCAATCAGCCCCAGCATTTT. Its protein product is CASSWVPGGIFNQPQHF. The variable domain in full, with the rest retrieved from reference TRBV28 and TRBJ1-5, is DVKVTQSSRYLVKRTGEKVFLECVQDMDHENMFWYRQDPGLGLRLIYFSYDVKMKEKGDIPEGYSVSREKKERFSLILESASTNQTSMYLCASSWVPGGIFNQPQHFGDGTRLSIL.